This T cell receptor (beta chain) is drawn from a study of PD-1 blockade in classical Hodgkin lymphoma (dated by TCRdb to 2019 to 2021). General notes on the study: Nivolumab dosing was 3 mg/kg intravenously every 2 weeks, continuing until either disease progression or unacceptable toxicity. A peripheral blood immune signature of response to PD-1 blockade in classical Hodgkin lymphoma was defined using TCR beta sequencing and CyTOF. Beyond this particular receptor, the publication reports: Lower diversity was seen in patients whose nivolumab began less than 1 year after ASCT, and these patients were left out of later analyses so that immune reconstitution would not confound the results. A significant rise by C4D1 was seen in CD4+ but not CD8+ TCR diversity (p=0.0027 vs p=0.16), with the rise being most apparent in complete responders (p=0.02). The study was restricted to a single clinical trial cohort, and the causes of repertoire differences, possibly disease activity or prior therapy, were left undefined. Baseline TCR diversity was reported to be lower in newly diagnosed patients than in healthy donors and to be lower still in relapsed/refractory patients. Baseline diversity similar to that of newly diagnosed patients was observed in trial patients achieving complete response, whereas significantly lower diversity was observed in partial responders and progressors.

The Qiagen DNeasy kit was used to extract genomic DNA both from unsorted PBMCs and from the negatively selected CD4+ and CD8+ fractions. Amplification of TCR beta CDR3 regions was done by immunoSEQ multiplex PCR with primers that anneal to V and J segments. A synthetic immune receptor repertoire was used to minimize amplification bias, and any residual bias was removed computationally once sequencing was done. As for how the authors treated the data: Custom Python scripts were used to quantify repertoire diversity as the Shannon entropy index. Unsorted, CD4+ and CD8+ repertoires were analyzed separately, except for combined analyses in which CD4+ and CD8+ sequences were merged in silico. A clone was considered expanded if an increase in frequency of at least 2-fold after treatment relative to C1D1 was found, and a pseudocount of 0.5 was applied to clones undetected at baseline. Singleton clones were defined as clones with 0 or 1 copy at C1D1, and non-singleton clones were defined as clones with 2 or more copies. Clones expanded in unsorted samples were labelled as CD4+, CD8+ or unknown by matching protein sequences in sorted samples from the same patient. Diversity changes from C1D1 to C4D1 were tested in paired samples using Wilcoxon tests. The clones in this table, taken by TCRdb from immuneACCESS, are in-frame only. Not every clone is retained; where verified, under half of the shortfall comes from an unresolved V gene, and the cause of the rest is unknown. That table furnishes V, J and clone size, whereas the DNA furnished D and trimming. This sample gives 45,000 or so clones in total; around 70% of them show up just once. The biggest ten clones account for roughly 9.6% of the sample.

The germline V gene supplies CDR1 SGHDT and CDR2 YYEEEE. The CDR3 sequence holds 14 residues, the cysteine and phenylalanine included. The DNA shown is the 42-base CDR3, in frame from base 1. V drops 2 bases and J drops 5 bases, leaving 8 bases in between. The time point label on this specimen signifies: cycle 1 day 1 (C1D1), immediately before nivolumab initiation. Every trial patient had relapsed following autologous stem cell transplantation, and prior brentuximab vedotin exposure was what differed among cohorts A, B and C. A total of over 55 patients with relapsed/refractory classical Hodgkin lymphoma made up the trial cohort, and each patient's best overall response was complete response, partial response or progressive disease. In the multi-cohort phase II CheckMate 205 trial, trial patients received single-agent nivolumab. An independent review committee assessed best overall response by applying the 2007 International Working Group response criteria. Trial PBMCs were collected just before the start of nivolumab (C1D1) and during therapy at cycle 2 day 1 and cycle 4 day 1. Peripheral blood was collected in 8 mL Vacutainer Cell Preparation Tubes, from which PBMCs were isolated by centrifugation and then cryopreserved.

This clone was counted many times. The antigen this receptor binds is unknown. No much larger clonotype is one base removed from it; base qualities were not supplied. The clonotype originates from a human donor with classical Hodgkin lymphoma. Here the chain combines TRBV5-6 and TRBJ1-6; no D gene can be assigned with confidence. The sample consisted of peripheral blood mononuclear cells (PBMCs), taken at baseline. The CDR3 amino acid sequence is: CASSFQSNNSPLHF. The nucleotide sequence is given as TGTGCCAGCAGCTTCCAGTCTAATAATTCACCCCTCCACTTT.